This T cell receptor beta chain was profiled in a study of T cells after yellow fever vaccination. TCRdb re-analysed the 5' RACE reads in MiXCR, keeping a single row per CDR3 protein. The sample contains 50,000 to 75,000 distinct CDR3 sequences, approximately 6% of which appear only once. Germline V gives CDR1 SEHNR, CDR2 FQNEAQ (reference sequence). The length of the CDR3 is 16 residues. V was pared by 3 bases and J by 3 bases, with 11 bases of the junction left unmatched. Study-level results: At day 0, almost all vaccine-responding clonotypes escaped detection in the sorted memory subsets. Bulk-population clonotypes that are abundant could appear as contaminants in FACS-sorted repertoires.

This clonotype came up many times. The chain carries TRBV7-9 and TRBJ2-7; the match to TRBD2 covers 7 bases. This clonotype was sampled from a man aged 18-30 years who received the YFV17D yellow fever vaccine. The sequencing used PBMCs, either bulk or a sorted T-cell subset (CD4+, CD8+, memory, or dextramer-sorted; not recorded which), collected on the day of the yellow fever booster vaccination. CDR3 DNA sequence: TGTGCCAGCAGCTTTCTGGGAGGGACCGTAGGCTACGAGCAGTACTTC. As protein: CASSFLGGTVGYEQYF.